A single sample gave rise to the 18 T cell receptor beta chains below, sequenced in a study of T cell clonotyping in hematopoietic cell transplantation. Time point reported: recipient sample about 28 days before transplant, after cytoreduction. Method: immunoSEQ multiplex PCR; TCRdb's copy keeps in-frame clones and lacks some. The sample contains tens of thousands of clones, 85% to 90% of which appear only once. The sequencing used peripheral blood mononuclear cells, collected before stem cell transplant. The receptors were gathered from a man aged 60 to 69 with biphenotypic leukemia. Some clones in this sample may be carry-over from other donors' samples.

The chain combines TRBV15 with TRBJ2-7, with D perhaps TRBD1 (6 bases). Germline V gene data show CDR1 as LNHNV and CDR2 as YYDKDF (reference sequence). CDR3 length equals 14 residues. Trimming removed 5 bases from V and 0 bases from J, with 11 bases in between. The CDR3 spells CATSPGVSSYEQYF. CDR3 DNA: TGTGCCACCAGCCCAGGGGTGAGCTCCTACGAGCAGTACTTC.

The V gene is TRBV2, the J gene TRBJ2-7; TRBD1 or TRBD2 may be the D gene (5 bases each). Per the germline V gene, CDR1 is SNHLY and CDR2 is FYNNEI. The CDR3 sequence is 14 residues long. Deletions cut 6 bases from V and 6 bases from J, with 18 bases between. CDR3 DNA: TGTGCCAGCAGGTCTTGGGTCTACGGGGCCGAGCAGTACTTC. This encodes CASRSWVYGAEQYF.

V and J are TRBV6-5 and TRBJ2-7; no clear D. With 6 bases removed from V and 3 bases from J, the gap between germline ends came to 9 bases. In germline, CDR1 is MNHEY, CDR2 SVGAGI. The CDR3 consists of 12 residues. DNA for the CDR3: TGTGCCAGCAGCTCCACTTACTACGAGCAGTACTTC. Encoded protein: CASSSTYYEQYF.

The chain uses TRBV5-6 and TRBJ2-3; D possibly corresponds to TRBD2 (5 bases). V was trimmed by 1 base and J by 3 bases, leaving 15 bases between them. Germline CDR1 is SGHDT and CDR2 is YYEEEE. This CDR3 comprises 16 residues. For the CDR3, the DNA is TGTGCCAGCAGCTTGTGGGGTGGGAGCCTAACAGATACGCAGTATTTT. Translated, it gives CASSLWGGSLTDTQYF. Looking up the rest from reference TRBV5-6 and TRBJ2-3 gives the full variable domain: DAGVTQSPTHLIKTRGQQVTLRCSPKSGHDTVSWYQQALGQGPQFIFQYYEEEERQRGNFPDRFSGHQFPNYSSELNVNALLLGDSALYLCASSLWGGSLTDTQYFGPGTRLTVL.

The chain carries TRBV5-1 and TRBJ2-3; the match to TRBD2 covers 10 bases. The V gene end was trimmed by 4 bases and the J gene end by 8 bases; junction bases not matched to a gene: 10. Germline V gives CDR1 SGHRS, CDR2 YFSETQ. The CDR3 is 15 amino acids. The CDR3 loop is CASSRTSGHLGTQYF. For the CDR3, the DNA is TGCGCCAGCAGCCGGACTAGCGGCCACCTGGGTACGCAGTATTTT.

This chain uses TRBV10-3 with TRBJ2-7; 7 positions match TRBD1. Germline-derived CDR1 and CDR2 are ENHRY and SYGVKD. This CDR3 region has 15 residues. The J segment lost 3 bases and the V segment lost 10 bases, leaving 15 bases of the junction unmatched. CDR3 in DNA: TGTGCCACCCAGGGGGACCGCCGTAAGGACTACGAGCAGTACTTC. It specifies CATQGDRRKDYEQYF.

The chain links TRBV7-6 to TRBJ1-1; D is uncertain. This CDR3 is 14 amino acids long. Germline CDR1 reads SGHVS; CDR2 reads FNYEAQ. V lost 4 bases, J lost 4 bases, and 13 bases lay in between. CDR3 sequence reads: CASSSVAPGTEAFF. The DNA of the CDR3 is TGTGCCAGCAGCTCAGTGGCCCCGGGCACTGAAGCTTTCTTT. Combining the CDR3 with reference TRBV7-6 and TRBJ1-1 gives the whole variable domain GAGVSQSPRYKVTKRGQDVALRCDPISGHVSLYWYRQALGQGPEFLTYFNYEAQQDKSGLPNDRFSAERPEGSISTLTIQRTEQRDSAMYRCASSSVAPGTEAFFGQGTRLTVV.

V and J are TRBV5-6 and TRBJ2-7, with D perhaps given as TRBD1 or TRBD2 (5 bases each). Germline values: CDR1 SGHDT, CDR2 YYEEEE. CDR3 length equals 13 residues. V dropped 4 bases and J dropped 3 bases, with 11 bases sitting between them. CDR3 protein: CASSDGTVYEQYF. In nucleotides, the CDR3 is TGTGCCAGCAGCGACGGGACGGTCTACGAGCAGTACTTC.

The chain carries TRBV15 and TRBJ2-1, with TRBD2 identical over 12 bases. Trimming removed 7 bases from V and 7 bases from J; junction bases left unmatched: 11. CDR3 length: 16 amino acids. Germline V gives CDR1 LNHNV, CDR2 YYDKDF (reference sequence). The CDR3 sequence is CATTLAGGRRGNEQFF. CDR3 nucleotides: TGTGCCACCACACTAGCGGGAGGCCGGCGAGGGAATGAGCAGTTCTTC.

The rearrangement links TRBV5-1 to TRBJ2-2; D is possibly TRBD1 (5 bases). The CDR3 consists of 17 residues. V lost 3 bases to trimming and J lost 3 bases, with 18 bases between them. CDR1 SGHRS and CDR2 YFSETQ come from the germline V gene. In DNA, the CDR3 is TGCGCCAGCAGCTGGACATGGATAGGCTTGGACACCGGGGAGCTGTTTTTT. Residues: CASSWTWIGLDTGELFF.

The sample holds a few counts of this clone. V and J are TRBV28 and TRBJ2-7; tentatively, D is TRBD1 or TRBD2 (5 bases each). Germline-derived CDR1 and CDR2 are MDHEN and SYDVKM. The CDR3 totals 15 residues. Trimming left V 5 bases short and J 3 bases short, with 17 bases between. CDR3 sequence reads: CASSPTGLGIYEQYF. The DNA for the CDR3 is TGTGCCAGCAGTCCTACAGGACTCGGGATCTACGAGCAGTACTTC. The variable domain in full, with the rest retrieved from reference TRBV28 and TRBJ2-7, is DVKVTQSSRYLVKRTGEKVFLECVQDMDHENMFWYRQDPGLGLRLIYFSYDVKMKEKGDIPEGYSVSREKKERFSLILESASTNQTSMYLCASSPTGLGIYEQYFGPGTRLTVT.

The chain has TRBV4-3 and TRBJ2-7; D might be TRBD1 or TRBD2, each matching 5 bases. The germline V gene has CDR1 LGHNA and CDR2 YSLEER. V lost 3 bases to trimming and J lost 0 bases, with 12 bases between them. The CDR3 extends over 15 amino acids. As DNA, the CDR3 is TGCGCCAGCAGCCATGGGGACCCCACCTCCTACGAGCAGTACTTC. Protein: CASSHGDPTSYEQYF.

This chain connects TRBV7-8 to TRBJ2-5; no clear D. Germline loops: CDR1 SGHVS, CDR2 FQNEAQ. This CDR3 has 11 residues. With 2 bases removed from V and 5 bases from J, the gap between germline ends came to 3 bases. CDR3 DNA sequence: TGTGCCAGCAGCTTATCGGAGACCCAGTACTTC. Translation: CASSLSETQYF.

This clone was recorded once. J is TRBJ1-4 and V is TRBV15, with D maybe TRBD1 (6 bases). The CDR3 is 17 amino acids. The V gene lost 9 bases and the J gene lost 12 bases, with 32 bases spanning the gap. The germline gives CDR1 LNHNV, CDR2 YYDKDF (reference sequence). Here the CDR3 reads CATLAPIRGRADGELFF. For the CDR3, the DNA is TGTGCCACTCTGGCCCCAATCAGGGGCCGCGCCGATGGGGAACTGTTTTTT. The variable domain in full, completed from reference TRBV15 and TRBJ1-4, reads DAMVIQNPRYQVTQFGKPVTLSCSQTLNHNVMYWYQQKSSQAPKLLFHYYDKDFNNEADTPDNFQSRRPNTSFCFLDIRSPGLGDTAMYLCATLAPIRGRADGELFFGSGTQLSVL.

The rearrangement links TRBV19 to TRBJ2-3; 10 bases are shared with TRBD2. The CDR3 sequence is 13 residues long. Looked up from germline, CDR1 is LNHDA and CDR2 is SQIVND (reference sequence). Trimming removed 5 bases from V and 7 bases from J; junction bases left unmatched: 3. This CDR3 reads CASSETSGNTQYF. The CDR3 nucleotides read TGTGCCAGTAGTGAAACTAGCGGGAATACGCAGTATTTT.

Concerning this clone: Germline is not matched at one junction end, which may reflect a read error. The chain combines TRBV6-5 with TRBJ1-1; D gene uncertain. Looked up from germline, CDR1 is MNHEY and CDR2 is SVGAGI. CDR3 length: 15 amino acids. As DNA, the CDR3 is TGTGCCAGCAGTTACGGGTTGCAGGCATACACTAAAGCTTTCTTT. This encodes CASSYGLQAYTKAFF.

The chain employs TRBV2 and TRBJ2-3; 7 nucleotides line up with TRBD2. The germline V gene has CDR1 SNHLY and CDR2 FYNNEI. The V and J ends lost 6 bases and 2 bases, in that order; junction bases with no gene match: 8. The CDR3 has 15 residues. The CDR3 bases are TGTGCCAGCAGAGCTGAGCGGGGACCCACAGATACGCAGTATTTT. This translates into CASRAERGPTDTQYF.

The chain links TRBV28 to TRBJ1-3; a weak D match, TRBD1 (5 bases). The CDR3 has 16 amino acids. The V and J ends lost 8 bases and 2 bases respectively, with 19 bases between them. The germline V gene has CDR1 MDHEN and CDR2 SYDVKM. The CDR3 spells CASAVRGTRAGNTIYF. CDR3 nucleotides: TGTGCCAGCGCTGTGAGGGGAACGAGGGCTGGAAACACCATATATTTT.